Here is one T cell receptor (beta chain) with its context. Assay: immunoSEQ multiplex PCR; the TCRdb copy retains only in-frame clones and omits some. This sample has 200,000 to 250,000 clones, with around 83% found just once. This CDR3 has 11 amino acids. The V end lost 3 bases, the J end lost 9 bases, and 6 bases lay between the germline ends. This specimen comes from a study of blood T cell repertoires in COVID-19. Study overall: The origin of the acute and convalescent COVID-19 samples was the United States, Italy and Spain.

Enrolled through a virtual design, the participants were between about 18 and 100 years of age and came from some 25 US areas. Membership in each cohort depended on participant-reported clinical history. Resolution of symptoms, clearance, or two negative PCRs was present in recovered Cohort 3 donors. The TCR was taken from a woman in her thirties or forties who had recovered from COVID-19. V usage is TRBV12-3 or TRBV12-4 and J usage is TRBJ2-1; TRBD2 is a possible D gene (5 bases). Sequencing input: PBMCs or T cells enriched from blood (not recorded which). CDR3 protein: CASSFRGEQFF. CDR3 DNA: TGTGCCAGCAGTTTTCGGGGTGAGCAGTTCTTC.